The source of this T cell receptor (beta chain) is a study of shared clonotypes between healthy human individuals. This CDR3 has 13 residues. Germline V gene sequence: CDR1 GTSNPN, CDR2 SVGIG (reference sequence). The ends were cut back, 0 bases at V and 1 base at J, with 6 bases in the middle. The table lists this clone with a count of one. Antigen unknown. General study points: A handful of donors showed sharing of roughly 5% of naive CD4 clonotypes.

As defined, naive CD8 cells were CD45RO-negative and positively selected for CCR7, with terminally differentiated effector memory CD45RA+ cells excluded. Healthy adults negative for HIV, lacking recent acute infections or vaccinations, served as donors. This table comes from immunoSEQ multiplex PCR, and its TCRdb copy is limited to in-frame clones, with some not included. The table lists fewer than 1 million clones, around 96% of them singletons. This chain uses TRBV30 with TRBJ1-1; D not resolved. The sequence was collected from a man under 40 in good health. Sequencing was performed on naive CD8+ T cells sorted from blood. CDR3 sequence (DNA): TGTGCCTGGAGTGTCGGTACGAACACTGAAGCTTTCTTT. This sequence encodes CAWSVGTNTEAFF.